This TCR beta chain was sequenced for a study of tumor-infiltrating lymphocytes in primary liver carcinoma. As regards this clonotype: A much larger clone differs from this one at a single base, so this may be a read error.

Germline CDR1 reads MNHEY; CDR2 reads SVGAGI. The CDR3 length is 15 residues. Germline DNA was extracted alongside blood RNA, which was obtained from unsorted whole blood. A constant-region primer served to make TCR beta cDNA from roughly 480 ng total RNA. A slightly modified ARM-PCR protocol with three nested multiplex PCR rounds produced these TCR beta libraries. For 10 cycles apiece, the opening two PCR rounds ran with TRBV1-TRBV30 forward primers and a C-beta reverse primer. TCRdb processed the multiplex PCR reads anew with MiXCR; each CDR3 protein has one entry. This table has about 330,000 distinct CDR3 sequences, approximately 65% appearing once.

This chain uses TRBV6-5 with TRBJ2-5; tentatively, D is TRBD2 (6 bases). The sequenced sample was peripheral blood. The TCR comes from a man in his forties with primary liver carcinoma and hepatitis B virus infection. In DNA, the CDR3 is TGTGCCAGCAGTCCCCGAACGGGGGTTGGAGAGAGCCAGTACTTC. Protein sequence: CASSPRTGVGESQYF.